What follows are 24 T cell receptor beta chains derived from one specimen sequenced in a study of blood T cell repertoires in COVID-19. Repertoires were generated with immunoSEQ multiplex PCR, while TCRdb's copy carries only in-frame clones and drops some. The table includes approximately 200,000 clones, approximately 81% detected once. The specimen sequenced was peripheral blood. Receptor source: a person aged 65 to 85 with COVID-19, enrolled during active disease.

This sequence joins TRBV4-3 and TRBJ2-7; the match to TRBD1 covers 10 bases. Looked up from germline, CDR1 is LGHNA and CDR2 is YSLEER. The CDR3 consists of 14 residues. Germline trimming cut 6 bases from V and 3 bases from J; bases unmatched to any gene: 5. As DNA, the CDR3 is TGCGCCAGCAGTCCGGACAGGGGGAGCTACGAGCAGTACTTC. This sequence encodes CASSPDRGSYEQYF.

This clone was recorded a few times. The gene calls are TRBV15 and TRBJ1-2; 8 bases map to TRBD1. CDR1 and CDR2 from the germline V gene are LNHNV and YYDKDF (reference sequence). Trimming took 0 bases from V and 2 from J; bases not matched to a gene: 2. The CDR3 runs 15 residues. DNA for the CDR3: TGTGCCACCAGCAGAGAGCGGGACAGGAACTATGGCTACACCTTC. Translating gives CATSRERDRNYGYTF.

Concerning this clone itself: One end of the junction does not line up with germline, which may come from a read error. Distinct nucleotide sequences in the sample also encode this CDR3. The gene calls are TRBV7-9 and TRBJ2-7; TRBD2 aligns across 12 bases. Germline-derived CDR1 and CDR2 are SEHNR and FQNEAQ (reference sequence). CDR3 length: 14 residues. This CDR3 reads CASSLAGGPYEQYF. The CDR3 coding sequence is TGTGCCAGCAGCCTAGCGGGAGGGCCCTACGAGCAGTACTTC.

V gene TRBV3-1 (or the pseudogene TRBV3-2) combines with J gene TRBJ2-1; 12 bases agree with TRBD2. The CDR3 length is 15 residues. Unmatched junction bases numbered 4, after V lost 6 bases and J lost 4 bases. Per germline, CDR1 LGHDT and CDR2 YNNKEL (reference sequence). CDR3 bases: TGTGCCAGCAGTCAGACTAGCGGGAGTTACAATGAGCAGTTCTTC. Encoded protein: CASSQTSGSYNEQFF.

CDR3 nucleotides: TGTGCCAGCAGTAAACAGGGGAACACCGGGGAGCTGTTTTTT. It yields the protein CASSKQGNTGELFF. The chain uses TRBV6-5 and TRBJ2-2, with D tentatively TRBD1 (6 bases). The CDR3 runs to 14 residues. Germline V CDR1 and CDR2: MNHEY, SVGAGI. Trimming took 5 bases from V and 1 from J, leaving 8 bases between them.

This rearrangement joins TRBV7-9 to TRBJ1-4; D not certain. The CDR3 sequence is 15 residues long. Germline V gene sequence: CDR1 SEHNR, CDR2 FQNEAQ (reference sequence). V was clipped by 1 base and J by 5 bases, with 11 bases between them. CDR3 nucleotide sequence: TGTGCCAGCAGCTTAGTTTGGGCAGACAATGAAAAACTGTTTTTT. Protein sequence: CASSLVWADNEKLFF.

This clone was seen once. The rearrangement links TRBV18 to TRBJ2-3; D not certain. Germline loops: CDR1 KGHSH, CDR2 LQKENI. V gave up 2 bases and J gave up 5 bases, with 8 bases separating them. This CDR3 is 13 amino acids long. The CDR3: CASSPGGKDTQYF. CDR3 DNA sequence: TGTGCCAGCTCACCAGGCGGAAAAGATACGCAGTATTTT.

V and J are TRBV6-5 and TRBJ2-2, with TRBD1 matching 12 bases. Trimming cost V 7 bases and J 7 bases; bases outside gene matches: 4. The V gene's germline CDR1 is MNHEY and CDR2 SVGAGI. The CDR3 consists of 14 residues. For the CDR3, the DNA is TGTGCCAGCAAGGGGACAGGGGGCTTCGGGGAGCTGTTTTTT. Translating gives CASKGTGGFGELFF.

The chain is built from TRBV2 and TRBJ1-4, with TRBD1 identical over 7 bases. Losses at the gene ends were 6 bases for V and 5 bases for J; bases not matched to a gene: 6. The CDR3 loop spans 14 amino acids. Looked up from germline, CDR1 is SNHLY and CDR2 is FYNNEI. The CDR3 is CASRLRGQNEKLFF. CDR3 bases: TGTGCCAGCAGGTTACGGGGACAGAATGAAAAACTGTTTTTT.

V usage is TRBV6-5 and J usage is TRBJ2-5, with 7 bases aligning to TRBD1. CDR3 length: 13 residues. Germline CDR1 MNHEY, CDR2 SVGAGI. The V and J ends lost 6 bases and 5 bases, in that order; junction bases with no gene match: 6. Here the CDR3 DNA reads TGTGCCAGCAGCTATACAGGGGTTGAGACCCAGTACTTC. It specifies CASSYTGVETQYF.

V gene TRBV10-3 combines with J gene TRBJ1-5; no clear D. The V gene's germline CDR1 is ENHRY and CDR2 SYGVKD. This CDR3 is built from 14 residues. V lost 0 bases to trimming and J lost 5 bases, with 8 bases between them. The CDR3 sequence is CAISESQSHQPQHF. For the CDR3, the DNA is TGTGCCATCAGTGAGTCCCAGTCTCATCAGCCCCAGCATTTT.

V is TRBV29-1 and J is TRBJ1-5; possible D gene TRBD1, 5 bases. This CDR3 comprises 13 residues. CDR1 SQVTM and CDR2 ANQGSEA come from the germline V gene. V was cut by 4 bases and J by 3 bases, with 10 bases left in between. The CDR3 bases are TGCAGCGTTGCTAACAGGAACAATCAGCCCCAGCATTTT. Protein product: CSVANRNNQPQHF. Full variable domain (rest looked up from reference TRBV29-1 and TRBJ1-5): SAVISQKPSRDICQRGTSLTIQCQVDSQVTMMFWYRQQPGQSLTLIATANQGSEATYESGFVIDKFPISRPNLTFSTLTVSNMSPEDSSIYLCSVANRNNQPQHFGDGTRLSIL.

This chain joins TRBV2 and TRBJ2-2; unclear D gene. V was clipped by 4 bases and J by 3 bases, with 6 bases between them. Germline V CDR1 and CDR2: SNHLY, FYNNEI. CDR3 size: 13 residues. CDR3 DNA sequence: TGTGCCAGCAGTGGAGGATACACCGGGGAGCTGTTTTTT. This sequence encodes CASSGGYTGELFF. The full variable domain, with the rest looked up from reference TRBV2 and TRBJ2-2, is EPEVTQTPSHQVTQMGQEVILRCVPISNHLYFYWYRQILGQKVEFLVSFYNNEISEKSEIFDDQFSVERPDGSNFTLKIRSTKLEDSAMYFCASSGGYTGELFFGEGSRLTVL.

The chain has TRBV28 and TRBJ1-6; D call uncertain. This CDR3 is 17 amino acids long. Germline V gene sequence: CDR1 MDHEN, CDR2 SYDVKM. Trimming removed 2 bases at V and 4 bases at J, with 15 bases between. In DNA, the CDR3 is TGTGCCAGCAGTTTAGCCAAAGATTGGAGTTATAATTCACCCCTCCACTTT. Encoded protein: CASSLAKDWSYNSPLHF. The variable domain in full, with the rest retrieved from reference TRBV28 and TRBJ1-6, is DVKVTQSSRYLVKRTGEKVFLECVQDMDHENMFWYRQDPGLGLRLIYFSYDVKMKEKGDIPEGYSVSREKKERFSLILESASTNQTSMYLCASSLAKDWSYNSPLHFGNGTRLTVT.

The chain links TRBV6-6 to TRBJ2-7, with 9 bases identical to TRBD2. Germline values: CDR1 MNHNY, CDR2 SVGAGI (reference sequence). There are 16 residues in the CDR3. The V gene end was trimmed by 7 bases and the J gene end by 1 base; junction bases not matched to a gene: 11. CDR3 sequence (DNA): TGTGCCAGCAACCCCCCTTCGGCGGGAGGGTCCTACGAGCAGTACTTC. It is translated as CASNPPSAGGSYEQYF.

This sequence joins TRBV11-2 and TRBJ2-1; D is possibly TRBD1 (6 bases). Deletions cut 1 base from V and 2 bases from J, with 12 bases between. CDR3 length equals 16 residues. Germline loops: CDR1 SGHAT, CDR2 FQNNGV. CDR3 loop: CASSLVLQGTYNEQFF. In nucleotides, the CDR3 is TGTGCCAGCAGCTTAGTATTACAGGGTACCTACAATGAGCAGTTCTTC.

The chain joins TRBV4-3 to TRBJ1-4; the match to TRBD1 covers 10 bases. Germline lookup yields CDR1 LGHNA and CDR2 YSLEER. V trimming: 1 base; J trimming: 6 bases; junction bases outside the gene matches: 5. The CDR3 is 16 amino acids. The CDR3 nucleotides read TGCGCCAGCAGCCAAGGGACCGGGACAGGGGATGAAAAACTGTTTTTT. Protein sequence: CASSQGTGTGDEKLFF.

This clone was seen only once. The V call is TRBV7-8, the J call TRBJ1-4; maybe TRBD1 (5 bases). The germline V gene encodes CDR1 SGHVS and CDR2 FQNEAQ. V gave up 5 bases and J gave up 8 bases, with 12 bases separating them. The length of the CDR3 is 13 residues. Written as DNA, the CDR3 is TGTGCCAGCAGCCCTAGGGGTGGGGAAAAACTGTTTTTT. This gives the protein CASSPRGGEKLFF.

V usage is TRBV18 and J usage is TRBJ2-1; D might be TRBD2 (6 bases). Germline CDR1 and CDR2: KGHSH and LQKENI. The ends were cut back, 2 bases at V and 5 bases at J, with 13 bases in the middle. The CDR3 length is 15 residues. For the CDR3, the DNA is TGTGCCAGCTCACCAAAGAGGGGAGGCAACAATGAGCAGTTCTTC. Amino acid sequence: CASSPKRGGNNEQFF.

This rearrangement joins TRBV11-2 to TRBJ2-1; D is ambiguous. Trimming took off 7 bases at V and 0 bases at J, with 13 bases between the two ends. CDR1 SGHAT and CDR2 FQNNGV come from the germline V gene. CDR3 length equals 15 residues. The CDR3 sequence is CASNVLRSSYNEQFF. The DNA of the CDR3 is TGTGCCAGCAACGTGCTGCGGAGCTCCTACAATGAGCAGTTCTTC.

This rearrangement joins TRBV7-8 to TRBJ2-3; the match to TRBD2 covers 9 bases. V dropped 6 bases and J dropped 5; count of bases not matched to a gene: 15. The germline V gene has CDR1 SGHVS and CDR2 FQNEAQ. CDR3 size: 17 residues. The CDR3 loop reads CASRGRGSGRAVDTQYF. The CDR3 nucleotides read TGTGCCAGCAGAGGACGCGGTAGCGGGAGAGCTGTAGATACGCAGTATTTT.

This rearrangement joins TRBV6-5 to TRBJ1-6, with TRBD1 matching 7 bases. In germline, CDR1 is MNHEY, CDR2 SVGAGI. J gave up 10 bases and V 6 bases, and 15 bases lay outside the gene matches. This CDR3 contains 16 residues. The CDR3 region has the DNA TGTGCCAGCAGCTACATAGGGGGCGGATCAATCTCACCCCTCCACTTT. Residues: CASSYIGGGSISPLHF.

The V and J genes are TRBV25-1 and TRBJ2-7; D ambiguous. The CDR3 has 14 amino acids. The V end lost 1 base, the J end lost 3 bases, and 10 bases lay between the germline ends. The germline V gene encodes CDR1 MGHDK and CDR2 SYGVNS. The CDR3 loop is CASSESLVNYEQYF. The CDR3 coding sequence is TGTGCCAGCAGTGAATCTCTAGTCAACTACGAGCAGTACTTC.

The chain employs TRBV5-4 and TRBJ2-3, with 7 bases identical to TRBD2. CDR1 is SGHNT and CDR2 is YYREEE in the germline V gene (reference sequence). V lost 4 bases to trimming and J lost 4 bases; unmatched junction nucleotides: 9. The CDR3 extends over 15 amino acids. The CDR3 is CASSPGFAGADTQYF. The CDR3, as DNA: TGTGCCAGCAGCCCCGGGTTCGCGGGGGCAGATACGCAGTATTTT.